This T cell receptor beta chain was recovered during a study of yellow fever vaccine responses in identical twins. Overall study findings and caveats: In identical twins, vaccine T cell responses appeared partly shared and partly individual.

The CDR3 runs to 15 residues. Per germline, CDR1 GTSNPN and CDR2 SVGIG (reference sequence). The V gene end was trimmed by 1 base and the J gene end by 7 bases; junction bases not matched to a gene: 11. On this clonotype itself: The antigen remains unidentified.

MiXCR, applied by TCRdb to the RT-PCR reads, yields one record per CDR3 protein. The repertoire has 400 to 550 distinct CDR3 sequences, 74% of them found once; the top ten carry roughly 27%. The chain joins TRBV30 to TRBJ1-2; 8 nucleotides align to TRBD1. This receptor was identified in a female donor who received the yellow fever vaccine. Sequencing used T cells from blood (PBMCs), unsorted or a sorted subset (not recorded which), obtained before or after yellow fever vaccination (not recorded which). CDR3 region: CAWSAPTGGGVGYTF. CDR3 in DNA: TGTGCCTGGAGTGCTCCTACAGGGGGGGGAGTTGGCTACACCTTC.